This T cell receptor beta chain was captured by sequencing in a study of CD8 T cells in Susac syndrome. An amount of RNA that ranged from roughly 0.45 to 1 ug was reverse transcribed with random hexamers. Amplification of TCR beta CDR3 by immunoSEQ multiplex PCR spanned 54 Vbeta and 13 Jbeta. TCRdb re-derived calls from the immunoSEQ multiplex PCR reads in MiXCR, one entry per CDR3 protein. The table shows approximately 130,000 distinct CDR3 sequences, with about 95% occurring only once. Healthy donors served as the controls. They were matched for age and sex. Germline values: CDR1 LGHDT, CDR2 YNNKEL (reference sequence). The V segment lost 6 bases and the J segment 4 bases; nucleotides outside the gene matches: 4. The CDR3 runs 14 residues.

The genes are TRBV3-1 and TRBJ2-4, with 9 bases matching TRBD2. The receptor's source is a human donor in good health. The sequenced sample consisted of CD4+ T cells from PBMCs. The CDR3 coding sequence is TGTGCCAGCAGTAGCGGGAGTGGTAAAAACATTCAGTACTTC. Its protein is CASSSGSGKNIQYF.